Listed below are T cell receptor beta chains from one sample, sequenced in a study of T cell responses to AZD1222 COVID-19 vaccine. Profiling relied on immunoSEQ multiplex PCR, and the TCRdb table lists in-frame clones only, not all of them. Of over 100,000 clones in the sample, 80% to 90% were seen once. Here the sequenced sample was peripheral blood, taken on day 0 of AZD1222 vaccination. All receptors come from an adult in good health. The CDR3 runs from the conserved cysteine through the conserved F or W. A D gene is named only where the DNA matches it firmly. Not every row has a clone size; where given, it reads once, few, many or a size class.

clone_size d_call j_call v_call cdr3_nt cdr3_aa
- TRBD1 TRBJ1-2 TRBV5-1 TGCGCCAGCAGCTTGGAGCCAGGGGGTAGCTACACCTTC CASSLEPGGSYTF
- - TRBJ1-2 TRBV5-1 TGCGCCAGCAGCGCGGACCCAGAGCGGAACTATGGCTACACCTTC CASSADPERNYGYTF
- TRBD2 TRBJ2-7 TRBV3-1/TRBV3-2 TGTGCCAGCAGCCAGCCGGGACTAAAAATCTACGAGCAGTACTTC CASSQPGLKIYEQYF
- - TRBJ1-5 TRBV6-5 TGTGCCAGCAGACCACCAGGGGTAATGGGTCAGCCCCAGCATTTT CASRPPGVMGQPQHF
- - TRBJ2-7 TRBV12-3/TRBV12-4 TGTGCCAGCAGTTGGGCCCCGGGACGGGAGCAGTACTTC CASSWAPGREQYF
few - TRBJ1-3 TRBV2 TGTGCCAGCAGTGAAGGGGGACGAAGCTCTGGAAACACCATATATTTT CASSEGGRSSGNTIYF
- TRBD2 TRBJ2-4 TRBV6-5 TGTGCCATCTTTCGAAGGGAGGGGGCCAAAAACATTCAGTACTTC CAIFRREGAKNIQYF
- - TRBJ2-7 TRBV6-6 TGTGCCAGCAGTTACCTCGCCAACCAGTACTTC CASSYLANQYF
- TRBD2 TRBJ2-7 TRBV5-5 TGTGCCAGCAGCTCAGATTTAGCGGGAGGAGCCTACGAGCAGTACTTC CASSSDLAGGAYEQYF
- TRBD1 TRBJ2-1 TRBV4-2 TGTGCCAGCAGCCAAGACGGGACAGGGTCCAATGAGCAGTTCTTC CASSQDGTGSNEQFF
- TRBD2 TRBJ2-2 TRBV29-1 TGCAGCGCCCTTGCCGGGAGGGGAGTCGGGGAGCTGTTTTTT CSALAGRGVGELFF
- - TRBJ2-5 TRBV24-1 TGTGCCACCATGGTAGGAGAGACCCAGTACTTC CATMVGETQYF
- - TRBJ2-7 TRBV7-8 TGTGCCAGCAGCTTAGCGGGGGCGGCCTACGAGCAGTACTTC CASSLAGAAYEQYF
- - TRBJ1-5 TRBV19 TGTGCCAGTAGTGGGAGTTATAGCAATCAGCCCCAGCATTTT CASSGSYSNQPQHF
- TRBD2 TRBJ2-1 TRBV3-1/TRBV3-2 TGTGCCAGCAGCCCGGGGGGAAACTACAATGAGCAGTTCTTC CASSPGGNYNEQFF
- - TRBJ1-5 TRBV3-1/TRBV3-2 TGTGCCAGCAGCCCAGAACAGGGAGGAGGGCCCCAGCATTTT CASSPEQGGGPQHF
- - TRBJ2-7 TRBV29-1 TGCAGCGTTGAGGTTCCGGGAAAAATCTACGAGCAGTACTTC CSVEVPGKIYEQYF
- - TRBJ2-3 TRBV7-7 TGTGCTAGCAGCAAAGACCGAGAAGGCACAGATACGCAGTATTTT CASSKDREGTDTQYF
- - TRBJ1-5 TRBV19 TGTGCCAGTAGTATAGTGGTCGGAGATAATCAGCCCCAGCATTTT CASSIVVGDNQPQHF
- - TRBJ1-1 TRBV7-9 TGTGCCAGCAGCGTGGGACGCTTGAACACTGAAGCTTTCTTT CASSVGRLNTEAFF
- - TRBJ2-5 TRBV6-1 TGTGCCAGCAGTCACGGGTCTGAGACCCAGTACTTC CASSHGSETQYF
once - TRBJ1-2 TRBV7-2 TGTGCCAGCAGCCACACGGGAGCCACCACTAACTATGGCTACACCTTC CASSHTGATTNYGYTF
- TRBD2 TRBJ2-1 TRBV7-8 TGTGCCAGCAGCTCGACTAGCGGGAGACGGAATGAGCAGTTCTTC CASSSTSGRRNEQFF
- - TRBJ2-1 TRBV9 TGTGCCAGCAGCCCCCCTGGGCTAGCGAACAATGAGCAGTTCTTC CASSPPGLANNEQFF
- - TRBJ2-1 TRBV7-2 TGTGCCAGCAGCTTAGGAGGGTTTACGGCGCAGTTCTTC CASSLGGFTAQFF
few TRBD1 TRBJ1-6 TRBV5-4 TGTGCCAGCAGTCGTGGACAGGGATCGGATTCACCCCTCCACTTT CASSRGQGSDSPLHF
- - TRBJ2-7 TRBV10-3 TGTGCCATCAGTCAGTTGGACACGTACGAGCAGTACTTC CAISQLDTYEQYF
- - TRBJ2-5 TRBV30 TGTGCCTGGAGGGGCCAGGGGAACATGCAGACCCAGTACTTC CAWRGQGNMQTQYF
- TRBD1 TRBJ1-2 TRBV25-1 TGTGCCAGCAGTGAGCCGGGACAGGGAGTGGATGGCTACACCTTC CASSEPGQGVDGYTF
few TRBD2 TRBJ2-3 TRBV10-3 TGTGCCATCAGTGAGTCCCTAGCGGGAGGAGGGAATACGCAGTATTTT CAISESLAGGGNTQYF
- TRBD2 TRBJ2-2 TRBV7-2 TGTGCCAGCAGGGTCGGGCGGGAGAGCACCGGGGAGCTGTTTTTT CASRVGRESTGELFF
- - TRBJ2-6 TRBV6-6 TGTGCCAGCAGTCCTCGACCACAAGGGGTTGGGGCCAACGTCCTGACTTTC CASSPRPQGVGANVLTF
- - TRBJ2-7 TRBV5-6 TGTGCCAGCAGCTTAAGTGGGCAGGGAGCCTTTTACGAGCAGTACTTC CASSLSGQGAFYEQYF
- TRBD2 TRBJ2-1 TRBV10-3 TGTGCCAGCAACCCCCGCGGGAGATCGGGCAATGAGCAGTTCTTC CASNPRGRSGNEQFF
- TRBD2 TRBJ2-3 TRBV30 TGTGCCTGGACCTTAGGACTAGCGGGAGTAGATACGCAGTATTTT CAWTLGLAGVDTQYF
- - TRBJ2-7 TRBV5-5 TGTGCCAGCCGGACAGCTCCGGGGTACGAGCAGTACTTC CASRTAPGYEQYF
- - TRBJ1-5 TRBV3-1/TRBV3-2 TGTGCCAGCAGCCAAGAGGCGACAGGTAGTCAGCCCCAGCATTTT CASSQEATGSQPQHF